The T cell receptor (beta chain) under discussion was sequenced for a study of T cell repertoires in cytomegalovirus infection (dated by TCRdb to between 2017 and 2020). Study-level background: Donor HLA type was relevant to the analysis, as public TCR beta signatures indicated carriage of CMV infection together with the matching HLA type.

A note on this clonotype: Its binding antigen is unknown. Base qualities are not recorded, but no much larger clone differs from it by a single base.

Instrument on record: Illumina HiSeq 1500. The public reads were reanalyzed by TCRdb: fastp trimming at Q25, MiXCR alignment, in-frame beta chains only. Rows merge per CDR3 protein into single entries with the most common DNA and genes. In all, the sample holds more than 150,000 distinct CDR3 sequences, and roughly 30% of those were seen once. Together, the top ten hold approximately 31% of the sample. General conclusions and limits of the study: The ex vivo response was dominated by HLA-C-restricted CMV-specific TCR beta clonotypes, and the single most frequent clonotype in two of eight donors was supplied by these HLA-C-restricted clonotypes. In both this cohort and an independent cohort of a few hundred donors, the cumulative frequency of public TCR beta family members distinguished carriers of CMV infection plus the relevant HLA type.

The trim is 0 bases for V and 7 bases for J, with a gap of 10 bases between the germline ends. CDR1 and CDR2, looked up from the germline V gene, are SGHRS and YFSETQ. Taken from cysteine to phenylalanine, the CDR3 has 13 residues. CDR3 DNA only is kept here, 39 bases in frame from base 1. The clonotype originates from a human donor in good health (CMV status not recorded). Some clones in this sample may be carry-over from other donors' samples. The sample was PBMCs. Recombination linked TRBV5-1 to TRBJ1-1; the D gene remains uncertain. The CDR3 has the sequence CASSLGGVGEAFF. DNA sequence: TGCGCCAGCAGCTTGGGAGGAGTGGGTGAAGCTTTCTTT.